This entry features one T cell receptor (beta chain) sequence. These data are taken from a study of T cell changes during pregnancy in multiple sclerosis. TCRdb keeps only in-frame clones here, not all; method: immunoSEQ multiplex PCR. Among 28,000 or so clones, 85% to 90% were seen once, and the ten largest hold around 0.8%. The CDR3 runs 18 residues. Between the trimmed V and J ends, which lost 1 base and 0 bases, there was a span of 18 bases. CDR1 SGHNT and CDR2 YYREEE come from the germline V gene (reference sequence). V and J are TRBV5-4 and TRBJ2-3; tentatively, D is TRBD1 (5 bases). The input for sequencing was CD4+ T cells from peripheral blood mononuclear cells, taken in the second trimester of pregnancy. The sequence came from a female donor with multiple sclerosis, enrolled in a pregnancy study. The CDR3 nucleotides read TGTGCCAGCAGCTTGAAAGGTTCAGGTGGGGCCAGCACAGATACGCAGTATTTT. Protein product: CASSLKGSGGASTDTQYF.